This note documents a single TCR beta chain sequence. The specificity of this receptor is unknown. Nothing much larger sits one base from this clone, and base qualities are not available. The immunoSEQ Assay was used to sequence TCRbeta CDR3 regions. After extraction, genomic DNA underwent amplification by bias-controlled multiplex PCR, followed by high-throughput sequencing. On the authors' methods: To quantify the absolute abundance of each unique TCRbeta CDR3 region, sequences were collapsed and filtered. T cell fraction was estimated by normalizing TCRbeta template counts to usable DNA, with usable DNA measured through amplification of reference genes found in all nucleated cells. Repertoire TCRs were annotated as SARS-CoV-2-specific when V gene, CDR3 amino acid sequence and J gene were exactly matched to a known reactive TCR set. MIRA supplied the reference SARS-CoV-2 TCR set, which was filtered for enrichment in COVID-19-positive ImmuneCODE repertoires so that public or cross-reactive TCRs were removed. Using the MIRA antigens, annotated TCRs were further analysed by specific ORF or by position within an ORF. Breadth was defined as annotated unique rearrangements over total unique productive rearrangements; depth was the summed frequency of those rearrangements. Two-sided Wilcoxon rank-sum tests were applied when comparing TCR breadth between groups. TCRdb stores this immuneACCESS table with in-frame sequences only. Part of the clones is absent; in the studies checked, under half of the shortfall reflects unresolved V genes, and no reason is known for the rest. Clone size and the V and J calls come from that table; the DNA yielded D and trimming. The sample includes about 460,000 clones, with roughly nine tenths observed a single time. Of the sample, around 1.8% is held by the ten largest clones.

These data are taken from a study of Ad26.COV2.S vaccination and SARS-CoV-2 variants listed by TCRdb under 2021. Concerning the study at large: Donors in the vaccine arm were drawn from COV1001, a phase I-IIa trial of Ad26.COV2.S in healthy adults that was multicentre, randomized, double-blind and placebo-controlled. Ad26.COV2.S was administered intramuscularly at 5 x 10^10 or 1 x 10^11 viral particles, either as a single shot or as two shots given 56 days apart. The specificity and breadth of SARS-CoV-2-reactive T cell receptors after Ad26.COV2.S vaccination were assessed by TCRbeta repertoire sequencing. A total of some 30 samples were included in the TCR-sequenced set, comprising roughly 19 Ad26.COV2.S vaccine recipients, 5 placebo recipients and 8 SARS-CoV-2 convalescent individuals. Trial participants were randomized into five groups of five: low-dose or high-dose Ad26.COV2.S given once or twice, or placebo on both occasions. Blinding of investigators to trial group allocation was maintained during experiments and outcome assessment. General findings and caveats noted by the study authors: Vaccine and placebo recipients had comparable non-spike TCR breadth, which fits with the vaccine containing only spike. After vaccination, spike-specific CD8+ and CD4+ T cell responses were reported to show substantial breadth. The study was not powered for comparison of responses between vaccine doses or regimens. Spike-specific TCR breadth was higher in Ad26.COV2.S recipients than in placebo recipients (P = 0.0014). The authors noted that total T cell responses may have been underestimated by the TCR breadth and depth analyses.

Relative to germline, V is 3 bases shorter and J is 7 bases shorter, with 19 bases between their ends. For CDR1 and CDR2, the germline V gene (reference sequence) lists SGHKS and YYEKEE. CDR3 length: 15 amino acids, cysteine to phenylalanine. Only the CDR3 portion is preserved as DNA: 45 bases, with reading frame beginning at the first base. The treatment or condition label of this sample denotes: 19 received Ad26.COV2.S at low or high dose, single or two shots; 5 received placebo; per-sample allocation not given. Repertoires of vaccine and placebo recipients were sequenced from samples collected on day 63 after the first injection. Cohort 1b enrolled about two dozen adults aged 18-55 years at a single site in Boston, USA, between 29 July and 7 August 2020. Ad26.COV2.S was a replication-incompetent adenovirus type 26 vector expressing a prefusion-stabilized SARS-CoV-2 spike protein from the original Wuhan strain.

The sequence derives from a person between 18 and 65 years old who received the Ad26.COV2.S COVID-19 vaccine or a placebo. The sample here was peripheral blood, taken in a trial of Ad26.COV2.S vaccine versus placebo. The sequence is built from TRBV5-5 and TRBJ1-2; matching of 5 bases hints at TRBD1 as the D gene. Read as DNA, the sequence is TGTGCCAGCAGCTGGGGCGACACAGGAGCACGTGGCTACACCTTC. Its protein is CASSWGDTGARGYTF.